The rows below give T cell receptor beta chains drawn from one sample of a study of cytomegalovirus exposure and HLA in healthy donors. The protocol was immunoSEQ multiplex PCR, while the TCRdb copy is restricted to in-frame clones and leaves out a portion. The sample records about 250,000 clones, less than 90% being singletons. The sample consisted of PBMCs. These receptors all come from a man younger than 35 in good health and CMV-seropositive. The CDR3 runs from the conserved cysteine through the conserved F or W. Each record gives: D gene, J gene, V gene, clone size, CDR3 protein, CDR3 DNA. A D gene is named only where the DNA matches it firmly. Rows may omit the clone size; those that give it use once, few, many or a size class.

TRBD2 | TRBJ2-5 | TRBV7-9 | . | CASSLPAGIQETQYF | TGTGCCAGCAGCTTACCAGCGGGAATACAAGAGACCCAGTACTTC
. | TRBJ1-2 | TRBV28 | . | CASSPPGGGNYGYTF | TGTGCCAGCAGTCCGCCGGGGGGAGGTAACTATGGCTACACCTTC
. | TRBJ1-5 | TRBV7-2 | . | CASSFSAGEGQPQHF | TGTGCCAGCAGCTTCAGTGCGGGAGAGGGCCAGCCCCAGCATTTT
TRBD1 | TRBJ1-5 | TRBV10-1 | . | CASSDRTGEDGYSNQPQHF | TGCGCCAGCAGTGACCGGACAGGGGAGGACGGATATAGCAATCAGCCCCAGCATTTT
. | TRBJ2-7 | TRBV18 | . | CASSPSPTYEQYF | TGTGCCAGCTCACCTAGCCCCACCTACGAGCAGTACTTC
. | TRBJ1-1 | TRBV27 | . | CASSHPTVNTEAFF | TGTGCCAGCAGTCACCCGACAGTGAACACTGAAGCTTTCTTT
. | TRBJ2-1 | TRBV5-1 | . | CASGRGSYNEQFF | TGCGCCAGCGGGCGGGGCTCCTACAATGAGCAGTTCTTC
TRBD2 | TRBJ2-1 | TRBV27 | . | CASSLYPPGLANEQFF | TGTGCCAGCAGTTTATACCCTCCGGGACTAGCCAATGAGCAGTTCTTC
TRBD1 | TRBJ1-1 | TRBV19 | few | CASSMGRGRGTEAFF | TGTGCCAGTAGTATGGGCAGGGGGCGCGGCACTGAAGCTTTCTTT
TRBD2 | TRBJ2-5 | TRBV5-1 | . | CASSLLPLAGSAETQYF | TGCGCCAGCAGCTTGCTCCCCCTAGCGGGATCCGCAGAGACCCAGTACTTC
TRBD2 | TRBJ2-5 | TRBV5-1 | once | CASRGLAGDGETQYF | TGCGCCAGCAGGGGACTAGCGGGAGACGGGGAGACCCAGTACTTC
TRBD2 | TRBJ2-1 | TRBV29-1 | few | CSAWTSGRARDEQFF | TGCAGCGCTTGGACTAGCGGGAGGGCCAGGGATGAGCAGTTCTTC
. | TRBJ2-7 | TRBV7-9 | . | CASSHLLQPYEQYF | TGTGCCAGCAGCCACCTGTTGCAGCCCTACGAGCAGTACTTC
. | TRBJ2-6 | TRBV4-1 | . | CASSHSGPSSGANVLTF | TGCGCCAGCAGCCATTCCGGACCCAGCTCTGGGGCCAACGTCCTGACTTTC
TRBD2 | TRBJ2-1 | TRBV6-6 | once | CASSYPGLAANEQFF | TGTGCCAGCAGTTACCCCGGACTAGCGGCCAATGAGCAGTTCTTC
. | TRBJ2-7 | TRBV30 | . | CAWRGVGHRNYEQYF | TGTGCCTGGAGAGGGGTGGGACACCGGAACTACGAGCAGTACTTC
. | TRBJ1-3 | TRBV30 | . | CAWSGGARGNTIYF | TGTGCCTGGAGTGGAGGGGCTCGTGGAAACACCATATATTTT
. | TRBJ2-1 | TRBV11-2 | . | CASSLEGYTRGEQFF | TGTGCCAGCAGCTTAGAGGGTTATACCCGGGGTGAGCAGTTCTTC
TRBD2 | TRBJ2-1 | TRBV6-6 | . | CASSYGGGGSYNEQFF | TGTGCCAGCAGTTACGGTGGCGGGGGGTCCTACAATGAGCAGTTCTTC
. | TRBJ1-4 | TRBV5-1 | . | CASSLGREDEKLFF | TGCGCCAGCAGCTTGGGCAGGGAGGACGAAAAACTGTTTTTT
. | TRBJ2-5 | TRBV5-1 | . | CASSLQGFTETQYF | TGCGCCAGCAGCTTACAGGGTTTTACGGAGACCCAGTACTTC
. | TRBJ1-1 | TRBV5-1 | once | CASSFSEGAYNTEAFF | TGCGCCAGCAGCTTCTCGGAAGGGGCCTATAACACTGAAGCTTTCTTT
. | TRBJ2-7 | TRBV15 | . | CATSRVYSYEQYF | TGTGCCACCAGCAGAGTCTACAGCTACGAGCAGTACTTC
TRBD1 | TRBJ1-1 | TRBV7-9 | . | CASSFGTGTEAFF | TGTGCCAGCAGCTTCGGGACAGGGACTGAAGCTTTCTTT